Below, 26 T cell receptor beta chains from the same sample are listed, as sequenced in a study of T cells in Graves' hyperthyroidism and ophthalmopathy. The TCR beta CDR3 regions underwent amplification using RNA transcripts as the source. HTBI primers were the set used in a first-round RT-PCR of the TCR CDR3. TCRdb analysed the multiplex PCR reads with MiXCR anew, one entry per CDR3 protein. This table has 600,000 or so distinct CDR3 sequences, about 14% appearing once. Source material: blood. The receptor source for this set is a woman in her late teens or twenties with Graves' ophthalmopathy.

This clonotype showed up just a few times. The chain couples TRBV5-1 to TRBJ2-7, with 8 bases that match TRBD1. Trimming at V came to 3 bases and at J to 3 bases, leaving 11 bases not matched to a gene. This CDR3 is 16 amino acids long. Per germline, CDR1 SGHRS and CDR2 YFSETQ. The CDR3, as DNA: TGCGCCAGCAGCTCGCCTAACTGGACAGGGTACTACGAGCAGTACTTC. Protein product: CASSSPNWTGYYEQYF. The full variable domain, completed using reference TRBV5-1 and TRBJ2-7, is KAGVTQTPRYLIKTRGQQVTLSCSPISGHRSVSWYQQTPGQGLQFLFEYFSETQRNKGNFPGRFSGRQFSNSRSEMNVSTLELGDSALYLCASSSPNWTGYYEQYFGPGTRLTVT.

V usage is TRBV9 and J usage is TRBJ2-1; the D gene is possibly TRBD1 (5 bases). Trimming removed 0 bases at V and 5 bases at J, with 12 bases between. This CDR3 is built from 15 residues. CDR1 and CDR2 from the germline V gene are SGDLS and YYNGEE. The CDR3 spells CASSVGTDRNNEQFF. Written as DNA, the CDR3 is TGTGCCAGCAGCGTAGGAACTGACAGAAACAATGAGCAGTTCTTC.

This clonotype was found many times. This chain uses TRBV27 with TRBJ1-5, with D perhaps TRBD1 (5 bases). CDR1 and CDR2 from the germline V gene are MNHEY and SMNVEV (reference sequence). CDR3 length equals 14 residues. The ends were cut back, 2 bases at V and 4 bases at J, with 9 bases in the middle. DNA of the CDR3: TGTGCCAGCAGTTTAGGGGGATGGAATCAGCCCCAGCATTTT. Its protein product is CASSLGGWNQPQHF.

This clonotype was recorded many times. V gene TRBV5-1 combines with J gene TRBJ2-7; 7 positions agree with TRBD2. The CDR3 contains 15 residues. Losses at the gene ends were 0 bases for V and 2 bases for J; bases not matched to a gene: 5. The germline CDR1 and CDR2 sequences are SGHRS and YFSETQ. CDR3 residues: CASSLGSGPPYEQYF. For the CDR3, the DNA is TGCGCCAGCAGCTTGGGTAGCGGGCCGCCCTACGAGCAGTACTTC.

This clonotype was seen a handful of times. A much larger clone lies one base from this, so it may be a read error. The chain links TRBV20-1 to TRBJ2-7; 9 nucleotides line up with TRBD1. Per germline, CDR1 DFQATT and CDR2 SNEGSKA (reference sequence). This CDR3 comprises 15 residues. The trim removed 3 bases at V and 5 bases at J, leaving 11 bases unmatched. CDR3 residues: CSASTSRQGVHEQYF. The CDR3 nucleotides read TGCAGTGCTAGTACCTCACGACAGGGGGTGCACGAGCAGTACTTC.

This clonotype appeared a few times. The chain carries TRBV6-1 and TRBJ2-1; D possibly corresponds to TRBD2 (6 bases). The germline gives CDR1 MNHNS, CDR2 SASEGT. Deletions cut 5 bases from V and 4 bases from J, with 18 bases between. The CDR3 consists of 16 residues. CDR3 sequence: CASSPLEGGVYNEQFF. The CDR3 DNA sequence: TGTGCCAGCAGTCCCCTCGAAGGCGGGGTTTACAATGAGCAGTTCTTC.

This clonotype was picked up many times. V is TRBV28 and J is TRBJ1-1; unclear D gene. Germline CDR1 reads MDHEN; CDR2 reads SYDVKM. CDR3 length: 17 residues. The V gene lost 3 bases and the J gene lost 1 base, with 18 bases spanning the gap. The chain's CDR3 is CASSFEGMGRWNTEAFF. CDR3 in DNA: TGTGCCAGCAGTTTTGAGGGCATGGGGAGGTGGAACACTGAAGCTTTCTTT.

This clonotype has just a few counts. The chain uses TRBV20-1 and TRBJ1-5; 10 bases are shared with TRBD1. V lost 2 bases, J lost 1 base, and 14 bases stayed unmatched. From germline, CDR1 is DFQATT and CDR2 SNEGSKA (reference sequence). The CDR3 runs 19 residues. In DNA form, the CDR3 reads TGCAGTGCTAGAAAGACAGGGGGCTTGAGAGAGGGAAGCAATCAGCCCCAGCATTTT. Translation: CSARKTGGLREGSNQPQHF.

This clonotype came up a few times. CDR3 coding DNA: TGTGCCAGTAGCACCCGACCGATCTATAGAGGGACGGTAACCTACGAGCAGTACTTC. It specifies CASSTRPIYRGTVTYEQYF. V and J are TRBV19 and TRBJ2-7; the D gene could be TRBD1 or TRBD2 (5 bases each). The CDR3 contains 19 residues. The germline V and J ends were trimmed by 6 bases and 2 bases, with 29 bases remaining between them. Germline CDR1 is LNHDA and CDR2 is SQIVND (reference sequence). Together with reference TRBV19 and TRBJ2-7, the CDR3 gives the full variable domain: DGGITQSPKYLFRKEGQNVTLSCEQNLNHDAMYWYRQDPGQGLRLIYYSQIVNDFQKGDIAEGYSVSREKKESFPLTVTSAQKNPTAFYLCASSTRPIYRGTVTYEQYFGPGTRLTVT.

This clonotype appeared many times. The chain recombines TRBV11-1 with TRBJ2-1; 8 bases are a match to TRBD2. Germline V gene sequence: CDR1 SGHAT, CDR2 FQDESV (reference sequence). The junction had 2 bases not matched to a gene; V was cut back by 1 base and J by 0 bases. The CDR3 is 16 residues long. CDR3 sequence reads: CASSLGSGSSYNEQFF. For the CDR3, the DNA is TGTGCCAGCAGCTTAGGAAGCGGGAGCTCCTACAATGAGCAGTTCTTC.

Ten or more counts support this clonotype. This chain uses TRBV7-9 with TRBJ1-2, with no clear D. The CDR3 runs to 12 residues. The germline CDR1 and CDR2 sequences are SEHNR and FQNEAQ (reference sequence). Trimming shortened V by 3 bases and J by 8 bases, and 10 bases separated the two germline ends. CDR3 region: CASSLGQVGYTF. The DNA for the CDR3 is TGTGCCAGCAGCTTGGGCCAGGTGGGCTACACCTTC.

In this sample, this clonotype turned up many times. V usage is TRBV5-1 and J usage is TRBJ2-3; D is unresolved. CDR3 size: 16 residues. Germline-derived CDR1 and CDR2 are SGHRS and YFSETQ. The germline V and J ends were trimmed by 4 bases and 1 base, with 16 bases remaining between them. The CDR3, as DNA: TGCGCCAGCAGCATATCGCACGCTGCCGGCACAGATACGCAGTATTTT. This codes for CASSISHAAGTDTQYF.

This clonotype was seen many times. V is TRBV24-1 and J is TRBJ2-7; tentatively, D is TRBD1 or TRBD2 (6 bases each). The CDR3 has 15 amino acids. The germline V and J ends were trimmed by 4 bases and 2 bases, with 14 bases remaining between them. CDR1 and CDR2 from the germline V gene are KGHDR and SFDVKD. CDR3 in DNA: TGTGCCACCAGTGACGGGGGCCTCAAACCCTACGAGCAGTACTTC. Translation: CATSDGGLKPYEQYF.

This clonotype was detected ten times or more. The chain has TRBV6-6 and TRBJ2-7; 8 bases line up with TRBD2. The ends lost 2 bases at V and 4 bases at J; junction bases unmatched: 7. CDR1 and CDR2 from the germline V gene are MNHNY and SVGAGI (reference sequence). This CDR3 is built from 15 residues. CDR3 amino acids: CASSYRGGGFYEQYF. CDR3 DNA sequence: TGTGCCAGCAGTTACCGGGGGGGGGGCTTTTACGAGCAGTACTTC.

The genes are TRBV7-9 and TRBJ2-2; the D gene is possibly TRBD2 (7 bases). V was pared by 3 bases and J by 6 bases, with 17 bases between. The CDR3 sequence is 16 residues long. The germline V gene encodes CDR1 SEHNR and CDR2 FQNEAQ (reference sequence). Written as DNA, the CDR3 is TGTGCCAGCAGCTTCGGGGGGCAGGGACTCCCCGGGGAGCTGTTTTTT. This gives the protein CASSFGGQGLPGELFF.

This rearrangement joins TRBV4-1 to TRBJ2-7; 10 bases align to TRBD2. The CDR3 spans 15 residues. J gave up 3 bases and V 3 bases, and 5 bases lay outside the gene matches. CDR1 and CDR2 (germline): MGHRA, YSYEKL. CDR3 in DNA: TGCGCCAGCAGCCACCGGACTAGCGGTAACTACGAGCAGTACTTC. Protein product: CASSHRTSGNYEQYF.

This clonotype was counted many times. V and J are TRBV6-2 or TRBV6-3 and TRBJ1-5, with D hard to call. The CDR3 sequence is 15 residues long. Germline V gene lookup returns CDR1 MNHEY and CDR2 SVGEGT. V was cut by 2 bases and J by 0 bases, with 8 bases left in between. The CDR3 DNA follows: TGTGCCAGCAGTTACGCCCCCGATAGCAATCAGCCCCAGCATTTT. Its translation: CASSYAPDSNQPQHF.

Turning to this clonotype: A read error may produce the germline difference seen at one junction end. The J gene is TRBJ2-4, the V gene TRBV11-3, with D possibly TRBD1 on 6 matching bases. The V gene's germline CDR1 is SGHNT and CDR2 YENEEA. The CDR3 covers 14 residues. CDR3 sequence reads: CANSFQGTKNIQYF. CDR3 bases: TGTGCCAACAGCTTCCAGGGGACCAAAAACATTCAGTACTTC.

There are a few counts of this clonotype. The chain is built from TRBV27 and TRBJ1-5; D is unresolved. V was trimmed by 2 bases and J by 9 bases, leaving 14 bases between them. This CDR3 comprises 14 residues. Per germline, CDR1 MNHEY and CDR2 SMNVEV (reference sequence). The CDR3: CASSLARAQRPQHF. DNA for the CDR3: TGTGCCAGCAGTTTAGCTAGGGCTCAGCGGCCCCAGCATTTT.

In DNA, the CDR3 is TGTGCCAGCAGATATCGGGACAGGGGGCGTGAGACCCAGTACTTC. Amino acid sequence: CASRYRDRGRETQYF. The chain recombines TRBV28 with TRBJ2-5; 12 bases agree with TRBD1. The CDR3 spans 15 residues. Looked up from germline, CDR1 is MDHEN and CDR2 is SYDVKM. J lost 5 bases, V lost 6 bases, and 7 bases had no gene match.

This clonotype showed up many times. The chain couples TRBV2 to TRBJ2-5; D possibly uses TRBD1 or TRBD2 (6 bases each). The length of the CDR3 is 12 residues. Per the germline V gene, CDR1 is SNHLY and CDR2 is FYNNEI. CDR3 sequence: CSASGAGETQYF. CDR3 nucleotide sequence: TGTTCTGCTTCGGGGGCGGGAGAGACCCAGTACTTC.

The sample holds many counts of this clonotype. The CDR3 nucleotides read TGTGCCAGCAGTTGGGGGGGACAACCGAGAGCCCAGTACTTC. As protein: CASSWGGQPRAQYF. The chain combines TRBV27 with TRBJ2-5, with D maybe TRBD2 (7 bases). The germline V and J ends were trimmed by 4 bases and 9 bases, with 18 bases remaining between them. Germline assignment: CDR1 MNHEY and CDR2 SMNVEV (reference sequence). The CDR3 length is 14 residues.

The table lists this clonotype with many counts. The chain employs TRBV29-1 and TRBJ1-1, with a possible D match to TRBD1 (5 bases). The CDR3 is 16 amino acids. The ends were cut back, 7 bases at V and 3 bases at J, with 24 bases in the middle. CDR1 is SQVTM and CDR2 is ANQGSEA in the germline V gene. The CDR3 nucleotides read TGCAGCGCCCGTCCGGCAGGGAGTCGTTGGGACACTGAAGCTTTCTTT. This sequence encodes CSARPAGSRWDTEAFF.

The chain recombines TRBV19 with TRBJ1-1; D gene ambiguous. Germline values: CDR1 LNHDA, CDR2 SQIVND (reference sequence). This CDR3 comprises 14 residues. V lost 5 bases and J 0 bases, leaving 10 bases between the germline ends. The DNA of the CDR3 is TGTGCCAGTAGTCCCCATGTGGTGAACACTGAAGCTTTCTTT. Amino acids: CASSPHVVNTEAFF.

This clonotype was detected ten times or more. The CDR3 sequence is CASRPQGSYVDQPQHF. For the CDR3, the DNA is TGTGCCAGCAGACCACAGGGATCTTATGTGGATCAGCCCCAGCATTTT. This chain connects TRBV12-3 or TRBV12-4 to TRBJ1-5, with a possible D match to TRBD1 (6 bases). Trimming left V 6 bases short and J 5 bases short, with 20 bases between. This CDR3 contains 16 residues.

Comment on this clonotype: One end of the junction fails to match germline, which may point to a read error. This chain links TRBV9 with TRBJ2-1; possible D gene TRBD1, 6 bases. The germline CDR1 and CDR2 sequences are SGDLS and YYNGEE. This CDR3 is built from 15 residues. CDR3 in DNA: TGTGCCAGCAGCGCCTCTGGGGGCGATTACAATGAGCGGTTCTTC. As protein: CASSASGGDYNERFF.